Below, 7 T cell receptor beta chains from the same sample are listed, as sequenced in a study of identical twins. TCRdb reanalysed the 5' RACE reads using MiXCR and keeps one entry per CDR3 protein. The sample records hundreds of thousands of distinct CDR3 sequences, 15% to 20% being singletons. This sample was also put to use in a study of T cells expressing NK-cell markers.

Sequenced sample: PBMCs. The receptors shown here come from a woman younger than 30 in good health.

This clonotype was counted ten times or more. The chain joins TRBV24-1 to TRBJ2-1; possible D gene TRBD2, 6 bases. The CDR3 contains 13 residues. Germline CDR1 is KGHDR and CDR2 is SFDVKD. Trimming pared 1 base from V and 7 bases from J, leaving 7 bases between. DNA for the CDR3: TGTGCCACCAGTGATTTTGGGAGGAATGAGCAGTTCTTC. Translation: CATSDFGRNEQFF.

This clonotype turned up a few times. This chain links TRBV20-1 with TRBJ1-1; D ambiguous. This CDR3 has 14 residues. CDR1 DFQATT and CDR2 SNEGSKA come from the germline V gene (reference sequence). Trimming removed 5 bases from V and 5 bases from J, with 18 bases in between. The CDR3 DNA reads as TGCAGTGCTCCAGAGAGAGCTTTGGATACTGAAGCTTTCTTT. Translation gives CSAPERALDTEAFF.

The rearrangement joins TRBV10-3 to TRBJ1-3, with D unresolved. V lost 0 bases to trimming and J lost 2 bases, with 8 bases between them. The CDR3 is 15 residues long. In germline, CDR1 is ENHRY, CDR2 SYGVKD. The CDR3 loop reads CAISESGRPGNTIYF. The CDR3 coding sequence is TGTGCCATCAGTGAGTCGGGGAGGCCTGGAAACACCATATATTTT.

This clonotype was recorded once. The V gene is TRBV12-3 or TRBV12-4, the J gene TRBJ2-1; a weak D match, TRBD2 (7 bases). This CDR3 has 18 amino acids. Trimming removed 6 bases from V and 2 bases from J, with 23 bases in between. CDR3 sequence (DNA): TGTGCCAGCAGCCCGCCAGGGGCTCGGGGGGCGACCTACAATGAGCAGTTCTTC. Protein: CASSPPGARGATYNEQFF.

The chain carries TRBV10-3 and TRBJ2-3; 11 bases fit TRBD2. The germline V gene has CDR1 ENHRY and CDR2 SYGVKD. The CDR3 covers 16 residues. After removal of 2 bases from V and 4 bases from J, the junction contained 5 bases not matched to a gene. The CDR3 coding sequence is TGTGCCATCAGTGAGCTTAGCGGGAGGGCCGCAGATACGCAGTATTTT. Translation: CAISELSGRAADTQYF.

The chain is built from TRBV6-5 and TRBJ2-7; 11 bases are a match to TRBD1. The V gene's germline CDR1 is MNHEY and CDR2 SVGAGI. V shed 2 bases, J shed 0 bases, and the junction held 3 bases outside the gene matches. The CDR3 has 16 amino acids. The CDR3 region is CASSYVGQGGSYEQYF. The CDR3 coding sequence is TGTGCCAGCAGTTACGTGGGACAGGGGGGCTCCTACGAGCAGTACTTC.

This clonotype was observed a few times. This sequence joins TRBV9 and TRBJ1-2; maybe TRBD1 (6 bases). Germline CDR1 SGDLS, CDR2 YYNGEE. The CDR3 totals 16 residues. V lost 1 base to trimming and J lost 4 bases, with 17 bases between them. DNA for the CDR3: TGTGCCAGCAGCGTATCGTCGATACAGGGACCCTATGGCTACACCTTC. It yields the protein CASSVSSIQGPYGYTF.